The clone carrying this T cell receptor (beta chain) was seen only once. The time point here: week 3, after first cycle of checkpoint inhibitor. Disease control meant complete response, partial response or stable disease at 12 weeks. Patients had no prior systemic cancer treatment, immunosuppressants or other active cancers. The data derive from a study of blood T cell dynamics during melanoma immunotherapy. Looking at the study overall: Patients with metastatic melanoma got pembrolizumab or nivolumab-ipilimumab as first-line care.

Repertoires were generated with immunoSEQ multiplex PCR, while TCRdb's copy carries only in-frame clones and drops some. Here the sample spans 25,000 to 30,000 clones, around four fifths being singletons. This TCR derives from a human donor with melanoma. The sample consisted of blood, taken from a patient treated with checkpoint blockade.

CDR3 residues: CSANIWTGQETQYF. The CDR3 DNA follows: TGCAGCGCTAATATATGGACAGGCCAAGAGACCCAGTACTTC. The gene calls are TRBV29-1 and TRBJ2-5; 7 nucleotides agree with TRBD1. The CDR3 runs 14 residues. Germline V gene sequence: CDR1 SQVTM, CDR2 ANQGSEA. V was pared by 7 bases and J by 1 base, with 9 bases of the junction left unmatched. Full variable domain (remainder filled in from reference TRBV29-1 and TRBJ2-5): SAVISQKPSRDICQRGTSLTIQCQVDSQVTMMFWYRQQPGQSLTLIATANQGSEATYESGFVIDKFPISRPNLTFSTLTVSNMSPEDSSIYLCSANIWTGQETQYFGPGTRLLVL.